This TCR beta chain appears in the sequencing data of a study of T cells in Graves' hyperthyroidism and ophthalmopathy. This clonotype was recorded at least ten times. Antigen: not known. Study outcomes and limitations: Blood samples included most of the expanded thyroid clonotypes exceeding 0.001.

Around 10 ml fresh peripheral blood yielded the PBMCs. There were TCR beta CDR3 regions amplified from RNA transcripts. First-round RT-PCR targeting the TCR CDR3 was performed with the HTBI primer set. MiXCR was run by TCRdb on the multiplex PCR reads, yielding one entry per CDR3 protein. The sample includes 550,000 to 650,000 distinct CDR3 sequences, 13% to 15% of them seen just once. This clonotype originated in a middle-aged woman with Graves' hyperthyroidism. The sequenced material came from blood.

CDR3 nucleotide sequence: TGTGCCACCTTCCCCAGGGAACAGGGGGCTAAGGAGCAGTACTTC. Translation: CATFPREQGAKEQYF. The chain combines TRBV28 with TRBJ2-7, with 9 bases fitting TRBD1. J lost 7 bases, V lost 10 bases, and 17 bases had no gene match. This CDR3 region has 15 residues. In germline, CDR1 is MDHEN, CDR2 SYDVKM.